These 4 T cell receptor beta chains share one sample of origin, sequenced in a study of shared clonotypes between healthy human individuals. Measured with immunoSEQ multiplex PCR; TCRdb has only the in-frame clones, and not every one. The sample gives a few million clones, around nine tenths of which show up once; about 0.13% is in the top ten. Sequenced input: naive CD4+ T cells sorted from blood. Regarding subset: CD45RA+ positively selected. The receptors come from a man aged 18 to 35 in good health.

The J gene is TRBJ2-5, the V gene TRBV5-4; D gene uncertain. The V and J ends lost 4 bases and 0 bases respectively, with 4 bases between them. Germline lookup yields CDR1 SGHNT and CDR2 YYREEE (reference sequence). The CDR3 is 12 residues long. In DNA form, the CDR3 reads TGTGCCAGCAGCAAAAACCAAGAGACCCAGTACTTC. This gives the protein CASSKNQETQYF.

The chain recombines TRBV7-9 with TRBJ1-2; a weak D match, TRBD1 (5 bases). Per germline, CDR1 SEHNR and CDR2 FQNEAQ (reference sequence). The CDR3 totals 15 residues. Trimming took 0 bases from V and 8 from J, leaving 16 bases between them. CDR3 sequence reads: CASSLAQLRGQGYTF. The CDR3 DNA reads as TGTGCCAGCAGCTTAGCCCAACTTCGGGGCCAGGGCTACACCTTC. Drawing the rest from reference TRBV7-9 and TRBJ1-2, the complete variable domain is DTGVSQNPRHKITKRGQNVTFRCDPISEHNRLYWYRQTLGQGPEFLTYFQNEAQLEKSRLLSDRFSAERPKGSFSTLEIQRTEQGDSAMYLCASSLAQLRGQGYTFGSGTRLTVV.

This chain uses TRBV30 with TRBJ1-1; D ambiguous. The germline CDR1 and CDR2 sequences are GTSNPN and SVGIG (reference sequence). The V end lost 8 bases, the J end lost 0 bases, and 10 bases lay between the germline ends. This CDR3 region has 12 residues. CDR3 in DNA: TGTGCCCGACTGGGGATGAACACTGAAGCTTTCTTT. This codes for CARLGMNTEAFF.

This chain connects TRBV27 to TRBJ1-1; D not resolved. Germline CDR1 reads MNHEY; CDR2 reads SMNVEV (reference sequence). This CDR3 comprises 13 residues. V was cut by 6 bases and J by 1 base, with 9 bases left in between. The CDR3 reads CASRLQANTEAFF. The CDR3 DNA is TGTGCCAGCAGGTTGCAGGCGAACACTGAAGCTTTCTTT.